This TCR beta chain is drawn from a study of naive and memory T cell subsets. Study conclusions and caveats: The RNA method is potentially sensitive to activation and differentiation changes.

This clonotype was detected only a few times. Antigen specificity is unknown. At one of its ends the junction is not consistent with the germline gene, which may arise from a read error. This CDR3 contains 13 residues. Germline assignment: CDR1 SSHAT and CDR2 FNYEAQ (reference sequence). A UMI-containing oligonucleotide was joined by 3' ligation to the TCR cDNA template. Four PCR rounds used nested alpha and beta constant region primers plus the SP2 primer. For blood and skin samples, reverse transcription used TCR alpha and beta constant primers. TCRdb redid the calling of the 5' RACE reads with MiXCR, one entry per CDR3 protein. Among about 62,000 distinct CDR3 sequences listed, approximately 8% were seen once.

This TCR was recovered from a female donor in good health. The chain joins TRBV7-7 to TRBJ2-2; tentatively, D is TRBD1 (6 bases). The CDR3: CASSLNRAGELFF. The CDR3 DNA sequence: TGTGCTAGCAGCTTAAACAGGGCTGGGGAGCTGTTTTTT.